Following are 21 T cell receptor beta chains from one sample sequenced in a study of T cell repertoires in cytomegalovirus infection. TCRdb reprocessed the reads via MiXCR and lists one record per CDR3 protein. The table shows hundreds of thousands of distinct CDR3 sequences, with about 17% occurring only once. What was sequenced was PBMCs. These receptors all come from a human donor in good health (CMV status not recorded). Some clones in this sample may be carry-over from other donors' samples.

This chain links TRBV20-1 with TRBJ1-2, with D uncertain. CDR1 DFQATT and CDR2 SNEGSKA come from the germline V gene (reference sequence). Trimming cost V 6 bases and J 3 bases, with 5 bases left between them. This CDR3 region has 10 residues. Here the CDR3 DNA reads TGCAGTGCAAATCACTATGGCTACACCTTC. It translates to CSANHYGYTF.

This clonotype was seen at least ten times. The chain joins TRBV7-9 to TRBJ2-7, with a weak D call TRBD2 (6 bases). The CDR3 is 13 residues long. The ends were cut back, 3 bases at V and 5 bases at J, with 11 bases in the middle. The V gene's germline CDR1 is SEHNR and CDR2 FQNEAQ (reference sequence). The CDR3 sequence is CASSFWEAHEQYF. The DNA for the CDR3 is TGTGCCAGCAGCTTCTGGGAGGCCCACGAGCAGTACTTC. Supplemented by reference TRBV7-9 and TRBJ2-7, the full variable domain reads DTGVSQNPRHKITKRGQNVTFRCDPISEHNRLYWYRQTLGQGPEFLTYFQNEAQLEKSRLLSDRFSAERPKGSFSTLEIQRTEQGDSAMYLCASSFWEAHEQYFGPGTRLTVT.

The chain has TRBV10-3 and TRBJ2-1; D gene unclear. Per the germline V gene, CDR1 is ENHRY and CDR2 is SYGVKD. This CDR3 contains 13 residues. V was clipped by 8 bases and J by 5 bases, with 13 bases between them. In nucleotides, the CDR3 is TGTGCCATCGGGCCCGATCAGGACAATGAGCAGTTCTTC. Encoded protein: CAIGPDQDNEQFF.

In its sample, this clonotype was seen many times. One end of the junction is discordant with germline, which a read error may explain. The J gene is TRBJ2-1, the V gene TRBV5-1; 12 bases agree with TRBD1. The CDR3 runs to 15 residues. Germline V gene data show CDR1 as SGHRS and CDR2 as YFSETQ. The CDR3 DNA is TGCGCCAGCAGCGCGGGACAGGGGGCTTACAGTGAGCAGTTCTTC. It yields the protein CASSAGQGAYSEQFF.

The DNA of the CDR3 is TGTGCCACCAGCAGCGGACAGACCACTAACTATGGCTACACCTTC. It translates to CATSSGQTTNYGYTF. The J gene is TRBJ1-2, the V gene TRBV15, with D tentatively TRBD1 (6 bases). This CDR3 has 15 residues. Looked up from germline, CDR1 is LNHNV and CDR2 is YYDKDF (reference sequence). The V end was cut by 3 bases, the J end by 0 bases, with 11 bases between.

As regards this clonotype: A much larger clone differs by one base, so this may be a read error. V is TRBV12-3 or TRBV12-4 and J is TRBJ2-6; D not certain. The CDR3 is made up of 15 amino acids. V dropped 6 bases and J dropped 2 bases, with 11 bases sitting between them. As DNA, the CDR3 is TGTGCCAGCAGGACTTCGGAAGCTGGGGCCAACGTCCTGACTTTC. Translation gives CASRTSEAGANVLTF.

This clonotype was counted a few times. The chain has TRBV7-9 and TRBJ2-7; TRBD2 matches at 11 bases. CDR3 size: 15 residues. CDR1 is SEHNR, CDR2 FQNEAQ, per germline (reference sequence). V lost 5 bases to trimming and J lost 0 bases; unmatched junction nucleotides: 3. In DNA, the CDR3 is TGTGCCAGCAGCCAACTAGCGGGGGTCTCCTACGAGCAGTACTTC. It codes for CASSQLAGVSYEQYF.

This clonotype came up many times. This chain uses TRBV7-9 with TRBJ2-1; 15 nucleotides line up with TRBD2. Germline CDR1 and CDR2: SEHNR and FQNEAQ (reference sequence). The CDR3 is 16 residues long. The trim removed 5 bases at V and 10 bases at J, leaving 9 bases unmatched. The CDR3 DNA sequence: TGTGCCAGCAGCCTAGGACTAGCGGGGGGGCTACAGGAGCAGTTCTTC. Encoded protein: CASSLGLAGGLQEQFF.

At least ten counts were recorded for this clonotype. The chain uses TRBV12-3 or TRBV12-4 and TRBJ1-2, with 9 positions matching TRBD1. This CDR3 is built from 15 residues. Germline trimming cut 2 bases from V and 6 bases from J; bases unmatched to any gene: 7. The CDR3, as DNA: TGTGCCAGCAGTTTAATTCTGGGACAGGGAAATGGCTACACCTTC. Translation: CASSLILGQGNGYTF.

This clonotype was detected a few times. The chain employs TRBV20-1 and TRBJ1-2, with D possibly being TRBD1 (5 bases). This CDR3 has 18 residues. V lost 5 bases to trimming and J lost 3 bases, with 28 bases between them. Germline-derived CDR1 and CDR2 are DFQATT and SNEGSKA (reference sequence). The CDR3 DNA is TGCAGTGCTCCGCTACGGGGCCAAACTCCTCTGGGCTACTATGGCTACACCTTC. As protein: CSAPLRGQTPLGYYGYTF.

The rearrangement joins TRBV12-3 or TRBV12-4 to TRBJ2-7, with 11 bases matching TRBD1. The trim removed 6 bases at V and 6 bases at J, leaving 1 base unmatched. The length of the CDR3 is 12 residues. Written as DNA, the CDR3 is TGTGCCAGCAGCGGACAGGGGGCCGAGCAGTACTTC. Amino acid sequence: CASSGQGAEQYF.

In its sample, this clonotype was seen a few times. V is TRBV10-3 and J is TRBJ1-1; D gene ambiguous. CDR3 size: 16 residues. V lost 3 bases and J lost 0, with 14 bases in between. CDR1 is ENHRY and CDR2 is SYGVKD in the germline V gene. This CDR3 is CAISDLTKGMNTEAFF. The CDR3 bases are TGTGCCATCAGTGACTTAACAAAGGGAATGAACACTGAAGCTTTCTTT.

This clonotype was seen more than once but under ten times. This chain connects TRBV27 to TRBJ1-3; D unclear. The germline V and J ends were trimmed by 4 bases and 4 bases, with 11 bases remaining between them. The germline V gene has CDR1 MNHEY and CDR2 SMNVEV (reference sequence). The CDR3 contains 14 residues. The CDR3 loop is CASSSAGFGNTIYF. For the CDR3, the DNA is TGTGCCAGCAGTTCCGCGGGCTTCGGAAACACCATATATTTT.

The sample holds a few counts of this clonotype. The V gene is TRBV5-4, the J gene TRBJ1-2; TRBD1 might be the D (5 bases). Looked up from germline, CDR1 is SGHNT and CDR2 is YYREEE (reference sequence). V dropped 0 bases and J dropped 5 bases, with 11 bases sitting between them. The CDR3 totals 14 residues. The CDR3 region has the DNA TGTGCCAGCAGCTTGGCGGGGCCGAGATATGGCTACACCTTC. Encoded protein: CASSLAGPRYGYTF.

This clonotype was detected only a few times. The V call is TRBV4-3, the J call TRBJ1-5; a weak D match, TRBD1 (5 bases). Germline V gene lookup returns CDR1 LGHNA and CDR2 YSLEER. The V gene lost 0 bases and the J gene lost 5 bases, with 11 bases spanning the gap. The CDR3 contains 15 residues. The CDR3 here is CASSQDRAGHQPQHF. DNA of the CDR3: TGCGCCAGCAGCCAAGATCGGGCAGGGCATCAGCCCCAGCATTTT.

In its sample, this clonotype was seen a few times. V gene TRBV7-9 combines with J gene TRBJ2-7, with D perhaps TRBD1 or TRBD2 (5 bases each). There are 18 residues in the CDR3. The V and J ends lost 1 base and 0 bases respectively, with 19 bases between them. The germline V gene has CDR1 SEHNR and CDR2 FQNEAQ (reference sequence). The CDR3 DNA reads as TGTGCCAGCAGCTTAGTCCCACCCGGGACCTACAGCTCCTACGAGCAGTACTTC. It yields the protein CASSLVPPGTYSSYEQYF.

This clonotype was picked up a small number of times. The V gene is TRBV28, the J gene TRBJ1-6; D uncertain. The CDR3 consists of 14 residues. CDR1 MDHEN and CDR2 SYDVKM come from the germline V gene. Trimming took off 4 bases at V and 0 bases at J, with 4 bases between the two ends. CDR3: CASSSNSYNSPLHF. Here the CDR3 DNA reads TGTGCCAGCAGTTCAAACTCCTATAATTCACCCCTCCACTTT.

This clonotype showed up just a few times. The chain recombines TRBV19 with TRBJ2-2; 7 bases match TRBD1. CDR1 is LNHDA, CDR2 SQIVND, per germline (reference sequence). J was trimmed by 7 bases and V by 1 base; bases with no gene match: 6. The CDR3 is made up of 15 amino acids. CDR3 nucleotide sequence: TGTGCCAGTAGTATAGGACAGGGCAGTGGCGGGGAGCTGTTTTTT. It specifies CASSIGQGSGGELFF.

V usage is TRBV6-6 and J usage is TRBJ2-5; TRBD1 matches 7 bases. The CDR3 consists of 14 residues. The germline CDR1 and CDR2 sequences are MNHNY and SVGAGI (reference sequence). The J segment lost 5 bases and the V segment lost 8 bases, leaving 11 bases of the junction unmatched. CDR3 loop: CASGKKGARETQYF. The CDR3 DNA reads TGTGCCAGCGGAAAGAAGGGGGCGCGGGAGACCCAGTACTTC.

This clonotype was recorded a few times. V usage is TRBV19 and J usage is TRBJ2-5; D gene unclear. Germline V gene sequence: CDR1 LNHDA, CDR2 SQIVND (reference sequence). Trimming shortened V by 4 bases and J by 3 bases, and 12 bases separated the two germline ends. This CDR3 region has 14 residues. The CDR3, as DNA: TGTGCCAGTAGTAATTCGGACGTTAAAGAGACCCAGTACTTC. Its protein product is CASSNSDVKETQYF.

This chain connects TRBV20-1 to TRBJ1-5; D ambiguous. V was clipped by 6 bases and J by 2 bases, with 17 bases between them. From germline, CDR1 is DFQATT and CDR2 SNEGSKA (reference sequence). The CDR3 consists of 15 residues. CDR3 nucleotide sequence: TGCAGTGCCTCGACGGACCCCCAGGGCAATCAGCCCCAGCATTTT. It is translated as CSASTDPQGNQPQHF.